This T cell receptor (beta chain) stems from a study of blood T cells in healthy people across ages. About this clonotype itself: Antigen: not known.

The germline CDR1 and CDR2 sequences are SQVTM and ANQGSEA. The CDR3 extends over 17 amino acids. The trim removed 0 bases at V and 4 bases at J, leaving 8 bases unmatched. Findings of the study overall: Conclusively comparing naive with antigen-experienced cells was impossible with unsorted PBMCs.

Through a sample-barcoded 5' primer and a J-beta primer mix, a second PCR was run for about 7 to 12 cycles. Per sample, CDR3-containing paired-end reads numbered at least 2.5 million. TCRdb reprocessed the 5' RACE reads via MiXCR and lists one record per CDR3 protein. This sample carries 1.5 million to 2 million distinct CDR3 sequences, about 32% of them seen once, and the ten largest clones take roughly 10%. The chain combines TRBV29-1 with TRBJ2-2; the match to TRBD1 covers 10 bases. The clonotype originates from a woman aged 25 to 39 in good health. Sequencing used blood. CDR3 nucleotides: TGCAGCGTTGAAGATCTTAGGGACAGGGGCTCCACCGGGGAGCTGTTTTTT. It is translated as CSVEDLRDRGSTGELFF.